A single TCR beta chain is shown here with its context. Its target is unknown. This entry belongs to a study of regulatory T cells in long-lasting Graves disease. Study-level background: Persistent Graves' disease required over 5 years of antithyroid drugs and positive TSH receptor antibodies. Broader study findings: Limited samples may have lowered accuracy. Patients with persistent disease showed a bias toward TRBV28, TRBJ1-2 and TRBJ2-5.

The germline V gene has CDR1 MGHRA and CDR2 YSYEKL. This CDR3 has 15 amino acids. V lost 2 bases and J lost 0, with 8 bases in between. Time point noted: persistent/refractory GD, antithyroid drugs over 5 years with positive TRAb. PBMC RNA served as the TCR library source. In each case, Graves' disease was diagnosed per American Thyroid Association guidelines. Libraries of TCR beta came from iRepertoire HTBI primers plus Arm-PCR of CDR3 regions. TCRdb reprocessed the multiplex PCR reads with MiXCR, giving one entry per CDR3 protein. The data hold 300,000 to 400,000 distinct CDR3 sequences, with roughly a fifth observed a single time.

The material was peripheral blood mononuclear cells (PBMCs), obtained when the disease was refractory, from a patient treated with antithyroid drugs. The TCR was taken from a female donor with Graves disease. The chain uses TRBV4-1 and TRBJ1-5; no firm D call. CDR3: CASSQFTISNQPQHF. The CDR3 DNA follows: TGCGCCAGCAGCCAATTTACGATTAGCAATCAGCCCCAGCATTTT.